This record looks at one TCR beta chain sequence and its context. V shed 4 bases and J shed 6 bases, with 9 bases lying between them. Germline V gene sequence: CDR1 WSHSY, CDR2 SAAADI. The CDR3 totals 13 residues. The sample comes from a study of control samples from healthy donors and cancer patients. Produced via immunoSEQ multiplex PCR; TCRdb's table is partial and in-frame only. The table has under 30,000 clones, about 85% seen once. The sample taken for sequencing was formalin-fixed, paraffin-embedded tissue. The origin of this receptor is a female donor with melanoma. The J gene is TRBJ2-2, the V gene TRBV10-2, with unresolved D. Here the CDR3 DNA reads TGCGCCAGCAGTGTAAGGGCGGCCGGGGAGCTGTTTTTT. This encodes CASSVRAAGELFF.